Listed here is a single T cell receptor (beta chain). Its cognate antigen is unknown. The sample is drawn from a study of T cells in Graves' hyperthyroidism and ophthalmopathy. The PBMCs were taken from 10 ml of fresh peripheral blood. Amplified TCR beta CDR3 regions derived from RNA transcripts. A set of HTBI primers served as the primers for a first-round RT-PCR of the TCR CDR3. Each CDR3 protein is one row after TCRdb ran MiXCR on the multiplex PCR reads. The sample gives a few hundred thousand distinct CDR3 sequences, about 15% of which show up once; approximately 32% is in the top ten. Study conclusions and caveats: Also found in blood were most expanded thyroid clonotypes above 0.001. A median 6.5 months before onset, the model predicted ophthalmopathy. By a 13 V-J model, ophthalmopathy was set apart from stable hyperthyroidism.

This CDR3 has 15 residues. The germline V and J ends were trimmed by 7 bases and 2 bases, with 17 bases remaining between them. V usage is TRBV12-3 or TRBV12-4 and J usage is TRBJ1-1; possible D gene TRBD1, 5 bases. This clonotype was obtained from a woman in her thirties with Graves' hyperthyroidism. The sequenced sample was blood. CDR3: CASNSPGAPNTEAFF. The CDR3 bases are TGTGCCAGCAATTCCCCCGGGGCCCCAAACACTGAAGCTTTCTTT.